This T cell receptor beta chain originates from a study of T cell changes during pregnancy in multiple sclerosis (dated by TCRdb to the late 2010s). Study-wide context: The study looked at changes in the T cell repertoire across pregnancy in women with multiple sclerosis.

Note on this clone: Which antigen it targets is not known. There are no base qualities to consult, and no much larger clone falls within one base.

Taken from cysteine to phenylalanine, the CDR3 has 15 residues. Just the 45-base CDR3 DNA is kept, in frame starting at base 1. V loses 8 bases at its end and J loses 9 bases; junction bases beyond the gene matches: 7. CDR1 and CDR2 are drawn from the germline V gene: SNHLY, FYNNEI. The library was generated by the immunoSEQ multiplex PCR assay. Drawn from immuneACCESS, this table holds only the in-frame rearrangements with V and J called that TCRdb kept. Clones are partly lost; checked studies trace under half to an unresolved V gene and leave the rest unexplained. Within this sample are about 61,000 clones, with 70% to 90% of them counted one time only. 0.89% of the sample is held by the ten biggest clonotypes.

This sequence was found in a female donor in good health, enrolled as a control in a pregnancy study. The rearrangement combines TRBV2 with TRBJ2-1; 16 bases in between match TRBD2. The sample here was peripheral blood, taken in the first trimester of pregnancy. The CDR3 reads CASLGLAGGPGEQFF. In nucleotide form, the sequence is TGTGCCAGCCTGGGACTAGCGGGGGGGCCGGGTGAGCAGTTCTTC. Where the CDR3 stops, the reference TRBV2 and TRBJ2-1 genes take over; the full variable domain is EPEVTQTPSHQVTQMGQEVILRCVPISNHLYFYWYRQILGQKVEFLVSFYNNEISEKSEIFDDQFSVERPDGSNFTLKIRSTKLEDSAMYFCASLGLAGGPGEQFFGPGTRLTVL.